There are a few counts of the clone carrying this T cell receptor (beta chain). Since all of the isolated RNA was reverse transcribed, expressed TCRB transcripts were what got sequenced. Profiled with immunoSEQ multiplex PCR; TCRdb holds only in-frame clones, not every one. The table shows under 450,000 clones, with approximately 15% occurring only once. Germline CDR1 SEHNR, CDR2 FQNEAQ (reference sequence). The V gene lost 4 bases and the J gene lost 2 bases, with 13 bases spanning the gap. The CDR3 is 15 residues long. These data belong to a study of beta chain features in type 1 diabetes. This clonotype was sampled from a man aged 30 to 45 in good health. The gene calls are TRBV7-9 and TRBJ2-3; TRBD1 might be the D (6 bases). Specimen: naive CD4+ T cells from blood. CDR3 DNA: TGTGCCAGCAGCTCCCTAGACAGGATCACAGATACGCAGTATTTT. This encodes CASSSLDRITDTQYF.